This TCR beta chain was sequenced in a study of beta chain bispecific antibodies for T cell cancers (dated by TCRdb to about 2021). General notes on the study: Healthy donor T cells were cocultured with T cell leukemia lines and bispecific antibodies, then TRBV sequencing of surviving cells measured the depletion of each TRBV family. Surface TRBV12 (TRBV12-3) was expressed by Jurkat cells, and surface TRBV5-5 was expressed by HPB-ALL cells. The paper as a whole reports these results and caveats: Leukemia cell line cells were mixed with normal T cells in each sequenced sample, and most of the targeted TRBV signal was derived from the leukemia cells rather than from the normal T cells. Cross-reactivity of the anti-TRBV5-5 antibody with TRBV5-6 was attributed to high sequence similarity between the two genes.

Unique molecular identifier barcodes were built into the libraries and used for clonotype quantification. Qiagen AllPrep DNA/RNA Micro kits were used to isolate total RNA, and an Agilent TapeStation was used to check RNA quality. TCR beta libraries were constructed by 5' RACE, in which cDNA synthesis was followed by two PCR steps with TCR beta constant-region gene-specific primers. Sequencing of the TCR beta libraries was done on an Illumina MiSeq platform. Regarding the original processing steps: Reads were processed with MIGEC, MiXCR and VDJtools. Clonotype frequency was calculated as the fraction of unique molecular identifiers assigned to a given clonotype among all unique molecular identifiers in the sample. Nonfunctional TRBV genes classified in IMGT as pseudogenes or open reading frames, such as TRBV1, TRBV12-1 and TRBV21, were excluded. TCRdb trimmed public reads at Q25 via fastp, called clones via MiXCR and kept in-frame beta chains. Rows with one shared CDR3 protein collapse into an entry with the most common genes and DNA. The V and J calls come from TCRdb's annotation, not from the publication. The sample table records about 20,000 distinct CDR3 sequences; approximately 2.5% of these occur just once. The top ten clones comprise approximately 30% of the sample.

For roughly three days, T cells were expanded from blood mononuclear cells using either the anti-CD3 antibody OKT3 or CD3/CD28 Dynabeads. The culture conditions for expanded T cells were RPMI 1640 plus 10% fetal bovine serum, recombinant human IL-2 (approximately 100 IU/ml) and IL-7 (about 5 ng/ml). Each coculture contained about 50,000 normal T cells, about 50,000 target cells and bispecific antibody in approximately 100 ul and was incubated for around 15 hours at 37 degrees C. Each bispecific antibody was composed of two single-chain variable fragments, which were expressed in a single-chain diabody format with a His tag. Effector T cells came from healthy human donors; peripheral blood mononuclear cells were isolated from leukapheresis samples by Ficoll density gradient centrifugation. This clonotype was detected many times. No cognate antigen has been identified for it. There are no base qualities to consult, and no much larger clone falls within one base.

Based on the germline V gene (reference sequence), the CDR1 and CDR2 sequences are MNHEY and SMNVEV. The CDR3, from cysteine to phenylalanine, totals 13 residues. This entry keeps only the CDR3 DNA: 39 bases, framed from base 1. Here V drops 5 bases and J drops 4 bases, and the junction holds 4 bases not matched to any gene. The chain couples TRBV27 to TRBJ1-2, and 7 junction bases match TRBD1. Sequenced material: healthy donor T cells cultured with leukemia cells. The clonotype comes from a human donor in good health. Some clones in this sample may be carry-over from other donors' samples. CDR3 protein: CASSDRESYGYTF. The DNA sequence reads TGTGCCAGCAGTGACAGGGAAAGCTATGGCTACACCTTC.